This entry describes one TCR beta chain. It lacks a known antigen. Given a much more abundant clone one base away, this may be a read error. Healthy HIV-negative adults with no recently reported acute infections or vaccinations were included as donors. Every donor was a Caucasian adult residing in Nashville, Tennessee, USA. In the unsorted samples, around 81 million PBMCs were counted, and genomic DNA was extracted using the QIAamp DNA Blood Mini kit. Blood was obtained by leukapheresis, after which PBMCs were separated by Ficoll-Histopaque density gradient centrifugation and cryopreserved in liquid nitrogen vapor phase. The sample comes from a study of shared clonotypes between healthy human individuals (dated by TCRdb to the early 2020s). Some background on the complete study: A few men and a couple of women, aged 18 to 49 years, made up the cohort. Blood TCR repertoires of a handful of healthy adults were deeply sequenced to estimate repertoire size and the extent of clonotype sharing between individuals. To increase sequencing depth and limit assay-specific biases, TCR repertoire library preparation and sequencing were carried out by different laboratories using diverse techniques. Each donor's leukapheresis produced roughly between about 0.8 and 8.9 billion PBMCs.

Using the deep immunoSEQ assay, TCR CDR3 regions were amplified from genomic DNA by multiplex PCR. For each cell subset, the extracted genomic DNA was distributed evenly across all wells of several immunoSEQ 96-well plates, and each plate served as one replicate. For unsorted PBMC, 250 to 300 ng of genomic DNA, equivalent to around 30,000 T cell genomes, went into each replicate PCR. Genomic DNA from unsorted PBMC was sequenced over ten immunoSEQ deep assay plates. Purified libraries were measured with a Qubit 3.0 fluorometer, size-checked on a Bioanalyzer 2100, and measured again with the KAPA Library Quantification kit. Every immunoSEQ 96-well plate was sequenced on a dedicated single-read 150-cycle Illumina NextSeq 550 flow cell. The study's processing was this. Because the immunoSEQ output included only junctional sequences and no quality scores, the filtering could not be the same as the filtering used for full-length reads. To assign V/J genes and CDR3, sequences were annotated against IMGT germline references using PyIR, a Python wrapper for IgBLAST v1.9. Any read was removed if the V/J assignment was weak (E-value above 1e-6), the CDR3 was missing, or the read contained stop codons, out-of-frame junctions, or ambiguous translated residues. V3J clonotypes were defined as sequences sharing the same inferred V gene, J gene, and CDR3 amino acid sequence. To compute the percentage overlap between repertoires, the number of shared unique clonotypes was divided by the size of the smaller repertoire. Richness of each repertoire was evaluated using RTK rarefaction, the Chao1 estimator, and Recon v2.1 estimates of unobserved clonotypes. TCRdb took over this immuneACCESS table, retaining in-frame rearrangements with V and J assigned. Such tables are incomplete; in checked studies, under half of the missing clones stem from an unresolved V gene, and the remainder is unexplained. The DNA gave D and trimming, while V, J and clone size come from that table. This sample holds nearly 500,000 clones; around 78% were observed only once. Clones ranked in the top ten supply approximately 12% of the sample.

General conclusions and limits of the study: The genetic and exposure-history diversity represented was limited by the small number of donors. Pairwise subsampling indicated that sequencing depth was expected to affect the degree of clonotype sharing among donors. Sampling was restricted to blood, and TCR repertoires in tissues likely differ from the TCR repertoires found in blood.

Including the terminal cysteine and phenylalanine, the CDR3 comprises 13 residues. Of all the DNA, just the CDR3 is kept, 39 bases in frame from base 1. CDR1 and CDR2 are read off the germline V gene (reference sequence) as SEHNR and FQNEAQ. V is shortened by 1 base, J by 4 bases, and the region joining them spans 5 bases. This sequence originates from a middle-aged woman in good health. Some clones in this sample may be carry-over from other donors' samples. What was sequenced was PBMCs. Recombination joined TRBV7-9 with TRBJ1-5, with the D gene too uncertain to name. The base sequence is TGTGCCAGCAGCTTAGACGGTAATCAGCCCCAGCATTTT. This yields the protein CASSLDGNQPQHF.